These 2 T cell receptor beta chains came from one sample sequenced in a study of T cell responses to AZD1222 COVID-19 vaccine. Profiled with immunoSEQ multiplex PCR; TCRdb holds only in-frame clones, not every one. The table records about 120,000 clones, 88% of them present only once. The sample consisted of peripheral blood, taken on day 0 of MenACWY control vaccination. The receptors originated from an adult in good health.

This clone was detected only a few times. The CDR3 DNA reads TGTGCCACCACCGGACAAATCTCTGGAAACACCATATATTTT. Translated, it gives CATTGQISGNTIYF. The rearrangement joins TRBV5-6 to TRBJ1-3; possibly TRBD1 for D (5 bases). The V gene's germline CDR1 is SGHDT and CDR2 YYEEEE. Trimming shortened V by 9 bases and J by 0 bases, and 13 bases separated the two germline ends. This CDR3 has 14 residues.

This clone was seen only a few times. The J gene is TRBJ2-7, the V gene TRBV29-1; D is uncertain. Germline loops: CDR1 SQVTM, CDR2 ANQGSEA. Trimming took off 7 bases at V and 6 bases at J, with 19 bases between the two ends. The CDR3 is 13 residues long. DNA for the CDR3: TGCAGCGGGAAGGACGCGCAGAACTTCGAGCAGTACTTC. This sequence encodes CSGKDAQNFEQYF.